This T cell receptor (beta chain) was observed in a study of identical twins. The study's findings and limits: For cord blood, abundant beta clonotypes had fewer insertions, unlike memory repertoires, which showed none. Low generation-probability sequences were in excess among twin-shared out-of-frame alpha sequences.

A universal primer site was added by template switching, and unique molecular identifiers were carried by the cDNA. TCRdb itself ran the 5' RACE reads through MiXCR, one entry per CDR3 protein. The sample lists hundreds of thousands of distinct CDR3 sequences; 5.5% to 7% were seen once. Among all donors, each was a healthy Caucasian. Trimming stripped 4 bases from V and 3 bases from J, with 13 bases between. Per the germline V gene, CDR1 is SGHRS and CDR2 is YFSETQ. This CDR3 is 15 amino acids long. Notes on this clonotype: Antigen unknown.

The data were also submitted as part of a second study, on yellow fever vaccine responses in identical twins.

V usage is TRBV5-1 and J usage is TRBJ1-4, with a tentative D call TRBD1 (5 bases). The sequenced material came from memory (CD45RO+) T cells sorted from blood. The sequence was collected from a woman younger than 35 in good health. In DNA, the CDR3 is TGCGCCAGCAGCACGCAGGGAAACGCTAATGAAAAACTGTTTTTT. Protein: CASSTQGNANEKLFF.